This TCR beta chain was identified in a study of blood T cells in healthy people across ages. The use of a sample-barcoded 5' primer and a J-beta primer mix characterized a second PCR of 7 to 11 cycles. TCRdb reprocessed the 5' RACE reads via MiXCR and lists one record per CDR3 protein. The top ten hold less than 9% of the sample, which has under 700,000 distinct CDR3 sequences, less than 25% seen once. V lost 7 bases to trimming and J lost 4 bases; unmatched junction nucleotides: 14. Germline V gene lookup returns CDR1 SQVTM and CDR2 ANQGSEA. CDR3 length: 16 residues. This clonotype was detected only a few times. These same data were also listed under a study on T cells of mothers and their children.

Material for sequencing was blood. The receptor's source is a boy between 10 and 17 years old in good health. The chain recombines TRBV29-1 with TRBJ2-1, with 9 bases fitting TRBD2. The CDR3 protein is CSGLAGLTTNYNEQFF. The CDR3 nucleotides are TGCAGCGGTCTAGCGGGACTAACTACAAATTACAATGAGCAGTTCTTC.